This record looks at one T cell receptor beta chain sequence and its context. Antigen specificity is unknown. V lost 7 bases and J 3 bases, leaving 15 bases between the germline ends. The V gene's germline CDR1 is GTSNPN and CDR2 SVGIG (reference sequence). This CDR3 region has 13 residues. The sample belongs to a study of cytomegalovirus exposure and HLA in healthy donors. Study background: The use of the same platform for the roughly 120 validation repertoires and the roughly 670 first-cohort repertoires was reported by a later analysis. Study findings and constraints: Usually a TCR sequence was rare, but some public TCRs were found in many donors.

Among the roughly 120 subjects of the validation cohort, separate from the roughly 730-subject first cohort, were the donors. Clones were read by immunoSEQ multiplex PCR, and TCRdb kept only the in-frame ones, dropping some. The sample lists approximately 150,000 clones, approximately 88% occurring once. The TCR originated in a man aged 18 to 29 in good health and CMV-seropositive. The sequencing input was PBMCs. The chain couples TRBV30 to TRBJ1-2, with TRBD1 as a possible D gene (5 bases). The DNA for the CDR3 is TGTGCCTCACCGGGGGGTCAGGACTATGGCTACACCTTC. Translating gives CASPGGQDYGYTF.